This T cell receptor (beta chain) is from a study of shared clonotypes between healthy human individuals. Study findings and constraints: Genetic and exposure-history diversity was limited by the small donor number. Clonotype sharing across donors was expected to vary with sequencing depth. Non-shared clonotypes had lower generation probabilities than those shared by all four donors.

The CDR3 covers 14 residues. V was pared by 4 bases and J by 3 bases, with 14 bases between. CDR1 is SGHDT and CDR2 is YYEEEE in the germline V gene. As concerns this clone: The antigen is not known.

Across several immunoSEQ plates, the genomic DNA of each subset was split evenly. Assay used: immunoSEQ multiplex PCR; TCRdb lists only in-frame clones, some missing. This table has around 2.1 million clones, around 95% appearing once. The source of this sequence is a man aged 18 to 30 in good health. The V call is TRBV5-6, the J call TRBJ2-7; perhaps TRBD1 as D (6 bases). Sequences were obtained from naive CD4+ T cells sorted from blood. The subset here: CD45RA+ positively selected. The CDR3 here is CASSDMGQVYEQYF. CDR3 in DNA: TGTGCCAGCAGCGATATGGGACAAGTCTACGAGCAGTACTTC.